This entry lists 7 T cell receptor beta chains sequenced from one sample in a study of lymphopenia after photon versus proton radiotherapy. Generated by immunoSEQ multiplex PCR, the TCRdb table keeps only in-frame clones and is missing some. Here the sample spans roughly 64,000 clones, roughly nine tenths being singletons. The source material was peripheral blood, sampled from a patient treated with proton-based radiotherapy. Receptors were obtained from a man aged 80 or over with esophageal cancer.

CDR3 sequence reads: CSVEPDGTGYGYTF. The CDR3 region has the DNA TGCAGCGTTGAACCTGATGGGACCGGCTATGGCTACACCTTC. The V gene is TRBV29-1, the J gene TRBJ1-2; possible D gene TRBD1, 5 bases. The CDR3 is made up of 14 amino acids. The ends were cut back, 2 bases at V and 4 bases at J, with 14 bases in the middle. CDR1 and CDR2 from the germline V gene are SQVTM and ANQGSEA.

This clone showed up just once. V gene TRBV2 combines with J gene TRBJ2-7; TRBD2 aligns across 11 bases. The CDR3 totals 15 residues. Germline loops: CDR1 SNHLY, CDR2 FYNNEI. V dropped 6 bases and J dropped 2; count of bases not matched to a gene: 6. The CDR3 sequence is CASRLLAGGPYEQYF. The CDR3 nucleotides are TGTGCCAGCAGGCTCCTAGCGGGAGGACCCTACGAGCAGTACTTC.

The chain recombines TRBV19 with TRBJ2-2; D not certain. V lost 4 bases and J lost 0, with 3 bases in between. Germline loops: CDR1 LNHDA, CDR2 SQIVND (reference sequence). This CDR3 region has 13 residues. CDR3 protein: CASSTTNTGELFF. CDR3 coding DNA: TGTGCCAGTAGTACCACGAACACCGGGGAGCTGTTTTTT.

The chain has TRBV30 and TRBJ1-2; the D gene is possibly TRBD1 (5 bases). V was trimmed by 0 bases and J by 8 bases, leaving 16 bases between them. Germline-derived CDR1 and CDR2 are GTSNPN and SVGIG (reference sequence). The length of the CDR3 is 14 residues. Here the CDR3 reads CAWSVGDSWGGYTF. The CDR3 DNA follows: TGTGCCTGGAGTGTAGGGGACTCCTGGGGAGGCTACACCTTC. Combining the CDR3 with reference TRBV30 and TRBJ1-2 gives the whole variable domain SQTIHQWPATLVQPVGSPLSLECTVEGTSNPNLYWYRQAAGRGLQLLFYSVGIGQISSEVPQNLSASRPQDRQFILSSKKLLLSDSGFYLCAWSVGDSWGGYTFGSGTRLTVV.

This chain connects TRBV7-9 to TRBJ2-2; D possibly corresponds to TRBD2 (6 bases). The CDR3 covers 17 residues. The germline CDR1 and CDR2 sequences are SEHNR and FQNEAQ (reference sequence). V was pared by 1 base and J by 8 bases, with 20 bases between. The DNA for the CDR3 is TGTGCCAGCAGCTTAGGGACCGGGATAGCGGATCATGGGGAGCTGTTTTTT. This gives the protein CASSLGTGIADHGELFF.

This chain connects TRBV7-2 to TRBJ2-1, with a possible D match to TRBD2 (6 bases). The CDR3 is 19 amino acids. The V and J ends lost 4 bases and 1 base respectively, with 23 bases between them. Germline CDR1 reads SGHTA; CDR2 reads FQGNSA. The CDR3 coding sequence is TGTGCCAGCAGCTCCTTTGCGGGGACTGGCCCCTTATCCTACAATGAGCAGTTCTTC. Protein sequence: CASSSFAGTGPLSYNEQFF.

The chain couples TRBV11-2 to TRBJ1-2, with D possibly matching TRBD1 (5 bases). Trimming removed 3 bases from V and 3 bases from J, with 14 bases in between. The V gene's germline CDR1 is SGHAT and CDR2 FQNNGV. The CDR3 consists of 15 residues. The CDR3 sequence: CASSLDTQADYGYTF. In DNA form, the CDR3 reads TGTGCCAGCAGCTTGGACACCCAGGCGGACTATGGCTACACCTTC.